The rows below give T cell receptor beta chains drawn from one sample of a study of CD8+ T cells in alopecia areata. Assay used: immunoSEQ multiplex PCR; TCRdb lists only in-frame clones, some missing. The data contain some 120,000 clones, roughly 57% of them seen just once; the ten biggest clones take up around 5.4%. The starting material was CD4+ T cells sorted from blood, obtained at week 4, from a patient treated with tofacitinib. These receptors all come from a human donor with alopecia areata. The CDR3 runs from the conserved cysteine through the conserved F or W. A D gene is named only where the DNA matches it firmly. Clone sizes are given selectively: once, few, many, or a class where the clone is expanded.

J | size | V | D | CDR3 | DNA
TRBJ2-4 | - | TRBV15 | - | CATSRHGEDLLF | TGTGCCACCAGCAGACACGGGGAAGACCTCCTCTTC
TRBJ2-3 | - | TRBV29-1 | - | CSVVKTRTLSTDTQYF | TGCAGCGTTGTTAAGACCAGGACATTAAGCACAGATACGCAGTATTTT
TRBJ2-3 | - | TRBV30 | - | CACGPGTDTQYF | TGTGCCTGCGGGCCTGGCACAGATACGCAGTATTTT
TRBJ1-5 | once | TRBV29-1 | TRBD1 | CSVGTGKQPQHF | TGCAGCGTCGGGACAGGGAAGCAGCCCCAGCATTTT
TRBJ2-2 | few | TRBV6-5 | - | CASRGGFGELFF | TGTGCCAGCCGCGGGGGCTTCGGGGAGCTGTTTTTT
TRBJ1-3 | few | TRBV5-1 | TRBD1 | CASSLPGQGNTIYF | TGCGCCAGCAGCTTGCCGGGACAGGGGAACACCATATATTTT
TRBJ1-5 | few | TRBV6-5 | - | CASSYPLSGGNQPQHF | TGTGCCAGCAGTTACCCCCTCTCCGGTGGGAATCAGCCCCAGCATTTT
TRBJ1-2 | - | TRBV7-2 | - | CASSLDPTGNNYGYTF | TGTGCCAGCAGCTTAGACCCAACAGGGAATAACTATGGCTACACCTTC
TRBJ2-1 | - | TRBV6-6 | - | CASSFTREVLFF | TGTGCCAGCAGTTTCACTAGGGAGGTCCTGTTCTTC
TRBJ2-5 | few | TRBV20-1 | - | CSARLQETQYF | TGCAGTGCTAGGCTACAAGAGACCCAGTACTTC
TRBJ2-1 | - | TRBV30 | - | CALNQGNEQFF | TGTGCCTTAAATCAGGGGAATGAGCAGTTCTTC
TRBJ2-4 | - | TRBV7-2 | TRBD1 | CASSLGRGHKNIQYF | TGTGCCAGCAGCTTGGGCAGGGGGCACAAAAACATTCAGTACTTC
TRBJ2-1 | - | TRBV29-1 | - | CSANRDGSNEQFF | TGCAGCGCTAACAGGGACGGCTCGAATGAGCAGTTCTTC
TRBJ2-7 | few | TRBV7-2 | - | CASSLGGVSYEQYF | TGTGCCAGCAGCTTAGGGGGTGTCTCCTACGAGCAGTACTTC
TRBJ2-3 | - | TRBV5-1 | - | CASRLGHLSTDTQYF | TGCGCCAGCAGACTGGGACACTTGAGCACAGATACGCAGTATTTT
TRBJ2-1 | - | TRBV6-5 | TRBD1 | CASNEDRGPYNEQFF | TGTGCCAGCAACGAAGACAGGGGACCCTACAATGAGCAGTTCTTC
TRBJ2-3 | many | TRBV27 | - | CASSAYKADTQYF | TGTGCCAGCAGTGCGTACAAGGCAGATACGCAGTATTTT
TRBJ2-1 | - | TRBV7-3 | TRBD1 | CASSLSVGTAFSYNEQFF | TGTGCCAGCAGCTTATCGGTTGGGACAGCCTTCTCCTACAATGAGCAGTTCTTC
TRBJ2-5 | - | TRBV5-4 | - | CASGGFKETQYF | TGTGCCAGCGGGGGCTTTAAAGAGACCCAGTACTTC
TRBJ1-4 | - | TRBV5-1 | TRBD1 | CASSQWTGPNEKLFF | TGCGCCAGCAGCCAGTGGACAGGCCCTAATGAAAAACTGTTTTTT
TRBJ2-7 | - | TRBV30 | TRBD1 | CAWNRDRSYEQYF | TGTGCCTGGAACCGGGACAGATCCTACGAGCAGTACTTC
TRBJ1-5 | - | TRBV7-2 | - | CASSLGARGPNQPQHF | TGTGCCAGCAGCTTAGGGGCCAGGGGCCCTAATCAGCCCCAGCATTTT
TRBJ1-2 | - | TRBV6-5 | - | CATAAGSLGYTF | TGTGCCACCGCGGCAGGCTCTCTTGGCTACACCTTC
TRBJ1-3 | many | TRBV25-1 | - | CASSEWGRSYSGNTIYF | TGTGCCAGCAGTGAATGGGGCAGGTCCTACTCTGGAAACACCATATATTTT
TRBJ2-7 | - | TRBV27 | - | CASSHRVLDEQYF | TGTGCCAGCAGCCACAGGGTATTGGACGAGCAGTACTTC
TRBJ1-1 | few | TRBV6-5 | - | CASILAGSTEAFF | TGTGCCAGCATATTGGCGGGGTCCACTGAAGCTTTCTTT
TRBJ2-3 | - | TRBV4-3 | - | CASSLSKGLGTDTQYF | TGCGCCAGCAGCCTCAGCAAGGGTTTGGGCACAGATACGCAGTATTTT
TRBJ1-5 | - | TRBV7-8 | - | CASSLARAQPQHF | TGTGCCAGCAGCTTAGCTCGGGCTCAGCCCCAGCATTTT
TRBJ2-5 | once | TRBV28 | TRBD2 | CASRLGLAARGTQYF | TGTGCCAGCAGGCTCGGACTAGCGGCCCGGGGGACCCAGTACTTC
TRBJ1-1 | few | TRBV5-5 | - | CASSLVAGQNTEAFF | TGTGCCAGCAGCTTGGTGGCAGGGCAGAACACTGAAGCTTTCTTT
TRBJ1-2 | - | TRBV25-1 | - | CASSESPTGNYGYTF | TGTGCCAGCAGTGAATCCCCAACAGGGAACTATGGCTACACCTTC
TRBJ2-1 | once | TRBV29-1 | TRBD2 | CSVEDTGLAYDEQFF | TGCAGCGTTGAAGATACAGGACTAGCGTACGATGAGCAGTTCTTC
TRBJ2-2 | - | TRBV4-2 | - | CASSQAKRLPNTGELFF | TGTGCCAGCAGCCAAGCAAAGAGACTACCAAACACCGGGGAGCTGTTTTTT
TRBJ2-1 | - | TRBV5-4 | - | CASSPPGAPTYNEQFF | TGTGCCAGCAGCCCTCCCGGGGCCCCTACATACAATGAGCAGTTCTTC
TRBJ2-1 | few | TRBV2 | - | CASSPFISGSYNEQFF | TGTGCCAGCAGCCCTTTCATTAGTGGGTCCTACAATGAGCAGTTCTTC
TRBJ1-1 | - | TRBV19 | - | CASSQGMNTEAFF | TGTGCCAGTAGTCAGGGGATGAACACTGAAGCTTTCTTT
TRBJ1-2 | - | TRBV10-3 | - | CAISGESDGYTF | TGTGCCATCAGTGGAGAAAGCGATGGCTACACCTTC
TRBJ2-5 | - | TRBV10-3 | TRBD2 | CAISGIGTSDRETQYF | TGTGCCATCAGTGGTATTGGGACTAGCGACCGAGAGACCCAGTACTTC
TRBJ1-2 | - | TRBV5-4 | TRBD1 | CASSGRQGATGYTF | TGTGCCAGCAGCGGAAGACAGGGGGCAACTGGCTACACCTTC
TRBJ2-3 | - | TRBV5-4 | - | CASSFYAISTDTQYF | TGTGCCAGCAGCTTTTACGCTATTAGCACAGATACGCAGTATTTT
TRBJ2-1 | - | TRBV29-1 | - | CSVDRADNEQFF | TGCAGCGTTGACAGGGCGGACAATGAGCAGTTCTTC
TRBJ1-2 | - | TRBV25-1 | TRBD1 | CASSEGDRAGYTF | TGTGCCAGCAGTGAGGGTGACAGGGCTGGCTACACCTTC
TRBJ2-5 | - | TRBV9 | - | CASSVVGGETQYF | TGTGCCAGCAGCGTAGTGGGGGGAGAGACCCAGTACTTC
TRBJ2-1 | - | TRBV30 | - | CAWSGLLDGPYNEQFF | TGTGCCTGGAGTGGCTTGCTAGACGGCCCTTACAATGAGCAGTTCTTC
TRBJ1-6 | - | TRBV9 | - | CASSVVGVPNSPLHF | TGTGCCAGCAGCGTAGTCGGGGTACCCAATTCACCCCTCCACTTT
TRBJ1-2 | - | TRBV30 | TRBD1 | CAWRAGGADGYTF | TGTGCCTGGAGGGCAGGGGGCGCGGATGGCTACACCTTC
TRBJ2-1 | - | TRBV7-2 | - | CASSDRVNEQFF | TGTGCCAGCAGCGACAGAGTCAATGAGCAGTTCTTC
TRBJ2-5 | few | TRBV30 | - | CAWSATGETQYF | TGTGCCTGGAGTGCGACGGGGGAGACCCAGTACTTC
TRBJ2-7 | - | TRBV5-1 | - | CASRRDGYEQYF | TGCGCCAGCAGACGGGACGGTTACGAGCAGTACTTC
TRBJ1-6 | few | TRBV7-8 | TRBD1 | CASSPRGTGGYSPLHF | TGTGCCAGCAGCCCAAGGGGGACAGGGGGCTATTCACCCCTCCACTTT
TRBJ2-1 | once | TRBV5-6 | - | CASSLVHGNEQFF | TGTGCCAGCAGCTTGGTCCACGGGAATGAGCAGTTCTTC
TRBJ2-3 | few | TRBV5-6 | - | CASSLDQGTDTQYF | TGTGCCAGCAGCTTGGACCAGGGAACAGATACGCAGTATTTT